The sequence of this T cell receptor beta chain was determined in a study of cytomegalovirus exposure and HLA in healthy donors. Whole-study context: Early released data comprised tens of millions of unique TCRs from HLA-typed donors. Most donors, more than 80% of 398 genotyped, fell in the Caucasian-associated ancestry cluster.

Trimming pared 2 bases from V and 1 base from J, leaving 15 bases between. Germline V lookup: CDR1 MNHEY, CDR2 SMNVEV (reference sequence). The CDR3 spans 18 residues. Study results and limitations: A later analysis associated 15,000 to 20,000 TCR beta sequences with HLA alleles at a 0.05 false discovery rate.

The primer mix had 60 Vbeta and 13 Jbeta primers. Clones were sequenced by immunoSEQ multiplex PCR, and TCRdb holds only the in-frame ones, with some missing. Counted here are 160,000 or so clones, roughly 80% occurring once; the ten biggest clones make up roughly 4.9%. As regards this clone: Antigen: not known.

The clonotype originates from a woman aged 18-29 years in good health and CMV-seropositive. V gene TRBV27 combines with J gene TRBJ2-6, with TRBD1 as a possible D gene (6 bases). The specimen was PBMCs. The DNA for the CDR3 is TGTGCCAGCAGTTTAGTTCGGGACACACAATCTGGGGCCAACGTCCTGACTTTC. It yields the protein CASSLVRDTQSGANVLTF.